Here is one T cell receptor (beta chain) with its context. Assay: immunoSEQ multiplex PCR; the TCRdb copy retains only in-frame clones and omits some. The data hold approximately 120,000 clones, with more than 80% observed a single time. In germline, CDR1 is MNHEY, CDR2 SVGEGT. The CDR3 is 16 residues long. V was cut by 2 bases and J by 4 bases, with 15 bases left in between. This specimen belongs to a study of blood T cell repertoires in COVID-19. V usage is TRBV6-2 or TRBV6-3 and J usage is TRBJ1-3; D ambiguous. The source material was peripheral blood. This TCR derives from a human donor in a cohort sampled during active COVID-19. CDR3 in amino acids: CASSYRQELSGNTIYF. The CDR3 DNA reads TGTGCCAGCAGTTACCGTCAAGAACTGAGCGGAAACACCATATATTTT.